These T cell receptor beta chains were read from a single sample in a study of T cell responses to AZD1222 COVID-19 vaccine. Produced via immunoSEQ multiplex PCR; TCRdb's table is partial and in-frame only. The table shows 95,000 to 110,000 clones, with roughly 89% occurring only once. The specimen comprised peripheral blood, sampled on day 0 of AZD1222 vaccination. The source is an adult in good health. Both conserved end residues are part of each CDR3. The D gene is left open where the match is weak. Clone size appears in some rows only: once, few, many, or a class for an expanded clone.

V,size,J,D,DNA,CDR3
TRBV10-3,NA,TRBJ1-1,TRBD1,TGTGCCTCCCTACCCAGAGGACAGGGGGCTTGGACTGAAGCTTTCTTT,CASLPRGQGAWTEAFF
TRBV7-9,NA,TRBJ1-4,NA,TGTGCCAGCAGCTCCGGAGGGGGTACTAATGAAAAACTGTTTTTT,CASSSGGGTNEKLFF
TRBV6-1,NA,TRBJ2-7,NA,TGTGCCAGCAGTGACCCGCTCAGGGGAATCTCCTACGAGCAGTACTTC,CASSDPLRGISYEQYF
TRBV6-5,once,TRBJ1-1,NA,TGTGCCAGCAGTTACGCCAAGGGCGTCCAAGCTTTCTTT,CASSYAKGVQAFF
TRBV6-2/TRBV6-3,NA,TRBJ1-6,NA,TGTGCCAGCAGTAAGGGGGTCTATTCACCCCTCCACTTT,CASSKGVYSPLHF
TRBV10-3,few,TRBJ2-4,NA,TGTGCGATTGCAGGGGGGGCTTTAGCCAAAAACATTCAGTACTTC,CAIAGGALAKNIQYF
TRBV10-3,NA,TRBJ2-3,NA,TGTGCCATCAGTCCGACAGTGACAGATACGCAGTATTTT,CAISPTVTDTQYF
TRBV7-8,NA,TRBJ1-3,TRBD1,TGTGCCAGCAGCCATGGGACAGCCAGATACTCTGGAAACACCATATATTTT,CASSHGTARYSGNTIYF
TRBV14,NA,TRBJ2-7,NA,TGTGCCAGCAGCCAAGGCGTGGCAGGCGTCGTCCACGAGCAGTACTTC,CASSQGVAGVVHEQYF
TRBV29-1,NA,TRBJ2-1,NA,TGCAGCGTATCCCTCGCGGTAGCGGACTACAATGAGCAGTTCTTC,CSVSLAVADYNEQFF
TRBV5-1,NA,TRBJ1-1,NA,TGCGCCAGCAGCTTGTGGGGGGAGACCACTGAAGCTTTCTTT,CASSLWGETTEAFF
TRBV19,few,TRBJ2-7,NA,TGTGCCAGTAGTATTGGCAGCGGCGTCTCCTACGAGCAGTACTTC,CASSIGSGVSYEQYF
TRBV10-3,NA,TRBJ1-6,TRBD1,TGTGCCATCAGTGTATGGGATGGGACAGCAGGTTCACCCCTCCACTTT,CAISVWDGTAGSPLHF
TRBV4-2,NA,TRBJ2-7,NA,TGTGCCAGCAGCCAAGGTCGGCTAGCCTACGAGCAGTACTTC,CASSQGRLAYEQYF
TRBV27,few,TRBJ1-6,NA,TGTGCCAGCAGTTATAACAGGATGAATTCACCCCTCCACTTT,CASSYNRMNSPLHF
TRBV7-9,NA,TRBJ2-5,NA,TGTGCCAGCAGCTTCACAGCTAACCAAGAGACCCAGTACTTC,CASSFTANQETQYF
TRBV5-5,NA,TRBJ2-7,NA,TGTGCCAGCAGCTTGGCGGGACCACCCTACGAGCAGTACTTC,CASSLAGPPYEQYF
TRBV20-1,NA,TRBJ1-3,NA,TGCAGTGCTATACGACAAACCACCATATATTTT,CSAIRQTTIYF
TRBV6-1,NA,TRBJ1-5,NA,TGTGCCAGCAGTGAAGCGCTTGGTTATAGCAATCAGCCCCAGCATTTT,CASSEALGYSNQPQHF
TRBV6-5,NA,TRBJ2-3,TRBD2,TGTGCCTCATCGCGGGGGACTAGCACAGATACGCAGTATTTT,CASSRGTSTDTQYF
TRBV5-5,NA,TRBJ1-5,NA,TGTGCCAGCAGTCGGGGGGAGGGCGTTATCAATCAGCCCCAGCATTTT,CASSRGEGVINQPQHF
TRBV4-3,NA,TRBJ1-1,NA,TGCGCCAGCAGCCAAGCCAGCGACAGGGAAGCTTTCTTT,CASSQASDREAFF
TRBV7-2,NA,TRBJ1-4,NA,TGTGCCAGCAGCCCTACCCGGACAAACGAAAAACTGTTTTTT,CASSPTRTNEKLFF
TRBV6-2/TRBV6-3,NA,TRBJ1-4,NA,TGTGCCAGCAGTAATGGTGGGGTGAATGAAAAACTGTTTTTT,CASSNGGVNEKLFF
TRBV4-3,once,TRBJ2-3,NA,TGCGCCAGCAGCCAGACGCGGGACAGTTACACAGATACGCAGTATTTT,CASSQTRDSYTDTQYF
TRBV7-9,NA,TRBJ2-6,NA,TGTGCCAGCAGCTTTACCGGGGGAAGCTCTGGGGCCAACGTCCTGACTTTC,CASSFTGGSSGANVLTF
TRBV9,once,TRBJ2-7,NA,TGTGCCAGCAGCGTAGCTCCCAGGGAGTACGAGCAGTACTTC,CASSVAPREYEQYF
TRBV5-6,NA,TRBJ1-1,NA,TGTGCCAGCAGCTTGGCCGGGCCCACTGAAGCTTTCTTT,CASSLAGPTEAFF
TRBV6-6,NA,TRBJ1-2,TRBD1,TGTGCCAGCAGTTTAGGGACAGGGAACTATGGCTACACCTTC,CASSLGTGNYGYTF
TRBV6-5,NA,TRBJ1-2,TRBD1,TGTGCCAGCAGGACTCAACCAGGGGGCGAATATGGCTACACCTTC,CASRTQPGGEYGYTF
TRBV19,NA,TRBJ1-2,NA,TGTGCCAGTAGTATTATCCCACGTGGAGGCTACACCTTC,CASSIIPRGGYTF
TRBV14,NA,TRBJ2-2,NA,TGTGCCAGCAGCCTCCTGACCCGCGGGGAGCTGTTTTTT,CASSLLTRGELFF
TRBV7-8,NA,TRBJ1-6,TRBD1,TGTGCCAGCAGCCAGAGACAGGGGGCTGAGAATTCACCCCTCCACTTT,CASSQRQGAENSPLHF
TRBV30,NA,TRBJ2-7,NA,TGTGCCTGGAGTGCAGGGCGCGAGCAGTACTTC,CAWSAGREQYF
TRBV5-1,once,TRBJ2-3,TRBD1,TGCGCCAGCAGGCCAGGGGGCTGGGTAGATACGCAGTATTTT,CASRPGGWVDTQYF
TRBV28,few,TRBJ1-2,NA,TGTGCCACCAGAGGACGGCCTAGCTACACCTTC,CATRGRPSYTF
TRBV11-3,NA,TRBJ2-2,NA,TGTGCCAGCAGCTCACCCAACACCGGGGAGCTGTTTTTT,CASSSPNTGELFF
TRBV5-1,NA,TRBJ2-2,NA,TGCGCCAGCACCCTCGGAGGGGGGAACACCGGGGAGCTGTTTTTT,CASTLGGGNTGELFF
TRBV12-3/TRBV12-4,NA,TRBJ1-2,NA,TGTGCCAGCAGTTTAACCCCCTATGGCTACACCTTC,CASSLTPYGYTF
TRBV7-8,NA,TRBJ1-2,NA,TGTGCCAGCAGCTTAGGGTTTTTCTGGAATGGCTACACCTTC,CASSLGFFWNGYTF
TRBV4-1,NA,TRBJ1-2,NA,TGCGCCAGCAGCCAAGAGTGGGGAATAGCTAACTATGGCTACACCTTC,CASSQEWGIANYGYTF
TRBV5-1,NA,TRBJ2-6,NA,TGCGCCAGCAGCTTGTCTGGGGCCAACGTCCTGACTTTC,CASSLSGANVLTF
TRBV30,NA,TRBJ2-5,NA,TGTGCCTGGAGTGTAGGAGAGACCCAGTACTTC,CAWSVGETQYF
TRBV10-1,NA,TRBJ2-7,NA,TGCGCCAGCAGTGAAGACAGGCCTCTCTACGAGCAGTACTTC,CASSEDRPLYEQYF
TRBV6-5,NA,TRBJ1-1,NA,TGTGCCAGCAGTTACACCGCGGGGACCGCGACTGAAGCTTTCTTT,CASSYTAGTATEAFF